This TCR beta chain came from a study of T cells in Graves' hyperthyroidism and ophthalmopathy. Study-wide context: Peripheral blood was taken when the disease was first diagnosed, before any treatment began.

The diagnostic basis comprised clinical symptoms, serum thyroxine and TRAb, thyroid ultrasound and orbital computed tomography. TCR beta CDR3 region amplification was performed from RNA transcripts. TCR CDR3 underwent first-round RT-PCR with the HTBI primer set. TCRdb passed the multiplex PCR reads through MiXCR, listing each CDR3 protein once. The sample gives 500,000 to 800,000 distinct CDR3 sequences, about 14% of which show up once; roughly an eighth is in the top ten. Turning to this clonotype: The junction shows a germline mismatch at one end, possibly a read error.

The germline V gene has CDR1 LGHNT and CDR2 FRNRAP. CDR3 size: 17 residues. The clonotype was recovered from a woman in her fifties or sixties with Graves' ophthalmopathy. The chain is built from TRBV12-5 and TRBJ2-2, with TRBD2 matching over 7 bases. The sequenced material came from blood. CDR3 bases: TGTGCTAGTGGTTTAGAAATCACGACTAGCACGTACGGGGGGCTGTTTTTT. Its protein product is CASGLEITTSTYGGLFF.